A single sample is the source of the 26 T cell receptor beta chains below, sequenced in a study of CD4 T cells in relation to SARS-CoV-2 and coronaviruses. Clones were read by immunoSEQ multiplex PCR, and TCRdb kept only the in-frame ones, dropping some. The table has over 15,000 clones, over 65% seen once. These receptors' targets are unknown. The unexposed donors gave CD4+ T cells in about 2010-2018, prior to COVID-19. After less than 11 days of culture, CD4+ T cells were isolated. Sequencing was done on a sample of CD4+ T cells from PBMCs, cultured in vitro. The receptor source for this set is a human donor in good health.

The chain joins TRBV28 to TRBJ1-2; tentative D call: TRBD1 (5 bases). This CDR3 region has 11 residues. Trimming took off 8 bases at V and 4 bases at J, with 8 bases between the two ends. CDR1 and CDR2 (germline): MDHEN, SYDVKM. Here the CDR3 reads CASSGSYGYTF. The CDR3 DNA sequence: TGTGCCAGCTCAGGGTCCTATGGCTACACCTTC.

This rearrangement joins TRBV20-1 to TRBJ2-7; 7 nucleotides agree with TRBD1. Germline V lookup: CDR1 DFQATT, CDR2 SNEGSKA (reference sequence). V was pared by 4 bases and J by 0 bases, with 9 bases of the junction left unmatched. This CDR3 spans 15 amino acids. DNA of the CDR3: TGCAGTGCTACTGATACGGACAGGCCCTCCTACGAGCAGTACTTC. Translation: CSATDTDRPSYEQYF.

A few counts support this clone. The rearrangement links TRBV7-9 to TRBJ1-1; perhaps TRBD1 as D (5 bases). The CDR3 is 13 amino acids. V lost 10 bases to trimming and J lost 1 base, with 13 bases between them. Per the germline V gene, CDR1 is SEHNR and CDR2 is FQNEAQ (reference sequence). CDR3 bases: TGTGCCACCCAGCCGAGGGGGAACACTGAAGCTTTCTTT. As protein: CATQPRGNTEAFF.

This chain links TRBV9 with TRBJ2-6; 7 nucleotides match TRBD2. Germline V gene sequence: CDR1 SGDLS, CDR2 YYNGEE. The V and J ends lost 3 bases and 1 base, in that order; junction bases with no gene match: 10. The CDR3 contains 18 residues. CDR3 region: CASSGGTRAGSGANVLTF. Written as DNA, the CDR3 is TGTGCCAGCAGCGGGGGAACACGAGCGGGATCTGGGGCCAACGTCCTGACTTTC.

The V and J genes are TRBV10-3 and TRBJ2-1; D perhaps matches TRBD2 (5 bases). The germline gives CDR1 ENHRY, CDR2 SYGVKD. Trimming took 6 bases from V and 9 from J, leaving 15 bases between them. The CDR3 totals 13 residues. The DNA of the CDR3 is TGTGCCATCAGGTCCCCATTAGGAGGTGAGCAGTTCTTC. It codes for CAIRSPLGGEQFF.

The chain recombines TRBV9 with TRBJ2-3, with 9 positions matching TRBD2. In germline, CDR1 is SGDLS, CDR2 YYNGEE. This CDR3 has 15 amino acids. Trimming at V came to 1 base and at J to 3 bases, leaving 3 bases not matched to a gene. The CDR3 loop is CASSVFSGSTDTQYF. CDR3 nucleotides: TGTGCCAGCAGCGTATTTAGCGGGAGTACAGATACGCAGTATTTT.

V gene TRBV10-3 combines with J gene TRBJ2-7; TRBD1 matches at 7 bases. Germline CDR1 reads ENHRY; CDR2 reads SYGVKD. J lost 2 bases, V lost 4 bases, and 5 bases had no gene match. The CDR3 has 14 amino acids. CDR3 sequence: CAISGTGLTYEQYF. The CDR3 DNA reads as TGTGCCATCAGTGGGACAGGCCTCACCTACGAGCAGTACTTC.

Only a few counts were recorded for this clone. Different DNA sequences within this sample yield the same CDR3. The chain combines TRBV2 with TRBJ2-2; D gene ambiguous. Trimming stripped 6 bases from V and 2 bases from J, with 7 bases between. The germline gives CDR1 SNHLY, CDR2 FYNNEI. CDR3 length equals 13 residues. DNA for the CDR3: TGTGCCAGCAGGACCATAAACACCGGGGAGCTGTTTTTT. Protein: CASRTINTGELFF.

This clone was observed a single time. The rearrangement uses TRBV4-1 and TRBJ1-2; tentative D call: TRBD1 (6 bases). Trimming stripped 0 bases from V and 8 bases from J, with 19 bases between. CDR1 and CDR2 (germline): MGHRA, YSYEKL. The CDR3 contains 16 residues. CDR3 DNA sequence: TGCGCCAGCAGCCAAGAGGTCGGGGGGGCCTATGGAGGCTACACCTTC. This sequence encodes CASSQEVGGAYGGYTF.

This rearrangement joins TRBV10-1 to TRBJ1-1, with D possibly being TRBD1 (6 bases). V lost 9 bases to trimming and J lost 7 bases, with 12 bases between them. CDR1 is WNHNN, CDR2 SYGVQD, per germline (reference sequence). The CDR3 has 11 residues. DNA for the CDR3: TGCGCCAGTAGCACAGGGTTTGAAGCTTTCTTT. This sequence encodes CASSTGFEAFF.

The rearrangement uses TRBV6-5 and TRBJ2-3; D unresolved. Trimming removed 6 bases from V and 0 bases from J, with 4 bases in between. The CDR3 length is 12 residues. Germline CDR1 and CDR2: MNHEY and SVGAGI. Written as DNA, the CDR3 is TGTGCCAGCAGCGGGAGCACAGATACGCAGTATTTT. This encodes CASSGSTDTQYF.

The table lists this clone with a few counts. This sequence joins TRBV27 and TRBJ1-5; the D is unclear. Germline CDR1 is MNHEY and CDR2 is SMNVEV (reference sequence). The CDR3 has 12 residues. V was pared by 5 bases and J by 3 bases, with 5 bases between. The CDR3 is CASSPPNQPQHF. The CDR3 DNA is TGTGCCAGCAGTCCCCCCAATCAGCCCCAGCATTTT.

This clone was seen a single time. The V gene is TRBV19, the J gene TRBJ2-3, with 11 bases lining up with TRBD2. J gave up 3 bases and V 4 bases, and 15 bases lay outside the gene matches. Per germline, CDR1 LNHDA and CDR2 SQIVND (reference sequence). The CDR3 consists of 19 residues. The CDR3 bases are TGTGCCAGTAGTACCAGGCCCGACACTAGCGGGAGTTGGACAGATACGCAGTATTTT. Translating gives CASSTRPDTSGSWTDTQYF.

This chain connects TRBV11-2 to TRBJ1-5; D is perhaps TRBD1 (6 bases). CDR3 length: 14 amino acids. Germline V CDR1 and CDR2: SGHAT, FQNNGV. Trimming stripped 5 bases from V and 0 bases from J, with 8 bases between. The CDR3 reads CASSQQGSNQPQHF. The CDR3 DNA sequence: TGTGCCAGCAGCCAACAGGGTAGCAATCAGCCCCAGCATTTT.

The chain couples TRBV5-4 to TRBJ2-2; TRBD2 matches at 7 bases. V was clipped by 7 bases and J by 1 base; unmatched bases: 4. CDR1 is SGHNT and CDR2 is YYREEE in the germline V gene (reference sequence). The CDR3 extends over 14 amino acids. The CDR3 DNA sequence: TGTGCCAGCTCGCAGCGGGAGAACACCGGGGAGCTGTTTTTT. Protein: CASSQRENTGELFF.

The rearrangement joins TRBV19 to TRBJ1-1; D remains unclear. The length of the CDR3 is 14 residues. Germline values: CDR1 LNHDA, CDR2 SQIVND (reference sequence). V was pared by 7 bases and J by 0 bases, with 12 bases between. CDR3 residues: CASTRYEMNTEAFF. The CDR3, as DNA: TGTGCCAGTACCAGGTACGAAATGAACACTGAAGCTTTCTTT.

DNA of the CDR3: TGTGCCAGCAGCCAAGGAGGGGGCGCGAAGAATTCACCCCTCCACTTT. It encodes CASSQGGGAKNSPLHF. The rearrangement joins TRBV3-1 (or the pseudogene TRBV3-2) to TRBJ1-6, with 7 bases identical to TRBD1. Germline V gene data show CDR1 as LGHDT and CDR2 as YNNKEL (reference sequence). J lost 7 bases, V lost 1 base, and 7 bases had no gene match. The CDR3 covers 16 residues.

The genes are TRBV7-6 and TRBJ2-1; 11 positions agree with TRBD2. This CDR3 contains 17 residues. The trim removed 4 bases at V and 6 bases at J, leaving 11 bases unmatched. The germline V gene has CDR1 SGHVS and CDR2 FNYEAQ. CDR3 sequence (DNA): TGTGCCAGCAGCTCTCTACTAGCGGGAGAGGCATTCAATGAGCAGTTCTTC. This encodes CASSSLLAGEAFNEQFF.

Relative to its sample, this clone is medium-sized (0.01 to 0.1%). V is TRBV5-1 and J is TRBJ2-1; perhaps TRBD2 as D (6 bases). Germline CDR1 is SGHRS and CDR2 is YFSETQ. V was clipped by 0 bases and J by 3 bases, with 10 bases between them. This CDR3 region has 15 residues. Here the CDR3 reads CASSLGDFGYNEQFF. CDR3 in DNA: TGCGCCAGCAGCTTGGGGGACTTTGGCTACAATGAGCAGTTCTTC.

The V and J genes are TRBV29-1 and TRBJ2-1; D unclear. This CDR3 comprises 12 residues. Germline CDR1 and CDR2: SQVTM and ANQGSEA. V lost 3 bases and J 6 bases, leaving 9 bases between the germline ends. CDR3 nucleotide sequence: TGCAGCGTTGAGGCCGTAAGCAATGAGCAGTTCTTC. This codes for CSVEAVSNEQFF.

V usage is TRBV10-1 and J usage is TRBJ2-3; the match to TRBD2 covers 9 bases. This CDR3 comprises 16 residues. Germline trimming cut 3 bases from V and 5 bases from J; bases unmatched to any gene: 9. Germline CDR1 WNHNN, CDR2 SYGVQD (reference sequence). The CDR3: CASSEEAGGPGDTQYF. The CDR3 nucleotides read TGCGCCAGCAGTGAAGAGGCGGGAGGGCCCGGAGATACGCAGTATTTT.

The gene calls are TRBV5-4 and TRBJ2-1, with 10 bases matching TRBD2. Per germline, CDR1 SGHNT and CDR2 YYREEE (reference sequence). The CDR3 sequence is 15 residues long. V dropped 2 bases and J dropped 5; count of bases not matched to a gene: 4. The CDR3 loop is CASSLAGGTNNEQFF. The CDR3 DNA reads as TGTGCCAGCAGCTTAGCGGGAGGGACCAACAATGAGCAGTTCTTC. The full variable domain, with the rest looked up from reference TRBV5-4 and TRBJ2-1, is ETGVTQSPTHLIKTRGQQVTLRCSSQSGHNTVSWYQQALGQGPQFIFQYYREEENGRGNFPPRFSGLQFPNYSSELNVNALELDDSALYLCASSLAGGTNNEQFFGPGTRLTVL.

The chain couples TRBV6-1 to TRBJ1-5, with TRBD1 identical over 9 bases. Trimming at V came to 2 bases and at J to 6 bases, leaving 8 bases not matched to a gene. CDR3 length: 16 amino acids. The V gene's germline CDR1 is MNHNS and CDR2 SASEGT. This CDR3 is CASSEFGTGRGQPQHF. The CDR3, as DNA: TGTGCCAGCAGTGAATTCGGGACAGGGAGGGGTCAGCCCCAGCATTTT.

This chain connects TRBV2 to TRBJ1-5; perhaps TRBD1 as D (6 bases). From germline, CDR1 is SNHLY and CDR2 FYNNEI. The CDR3 totals 12 residues. Deletions cut 5 bases from V and 5 bases from J, with 7 bases between. CDR3 coding DNA: TGTGCCAGCAGTCAGGGGTATCAGCCCCAGCATTTT. Translated: CASSQGYQPQHF.

The chain combines TRBV5-6 with TRBJ2-1; 7 bases match TRBD2. The CDR3 length is 17 residues. The ends lost 4 bases at V and 2 bases at J; junction bases unmatched: 12. Germline lookup yields CDR1 SGHDT and CDR2 YYEEEE. Here the CDR3 reads CASSHRLAYSTYNEQFF. For the CDR3, the DNA is TGTGCCAGCAGCCACCGACTAGCTTACTCTACCTACAATGAGCAGTTCTTC.

This chain connects TRBV5-1 to TRBJ2-3; D is possibly TRBD1 (6 bases). CDR3 size: 16 residues. The V gene lost 5 bases and the J gene lost 4 bases, with 20 bases spanning the gap. Germline assignment: CDR1 SGHRS and CDR2 YFSETQ. The CDR3 is CASSSGLRAGADTQYF. CDR3 nucleotides: TGCGCCAGCAGTAGTGGGCTGAGGGCAGGGGCAGATACGCAGTATTTT.